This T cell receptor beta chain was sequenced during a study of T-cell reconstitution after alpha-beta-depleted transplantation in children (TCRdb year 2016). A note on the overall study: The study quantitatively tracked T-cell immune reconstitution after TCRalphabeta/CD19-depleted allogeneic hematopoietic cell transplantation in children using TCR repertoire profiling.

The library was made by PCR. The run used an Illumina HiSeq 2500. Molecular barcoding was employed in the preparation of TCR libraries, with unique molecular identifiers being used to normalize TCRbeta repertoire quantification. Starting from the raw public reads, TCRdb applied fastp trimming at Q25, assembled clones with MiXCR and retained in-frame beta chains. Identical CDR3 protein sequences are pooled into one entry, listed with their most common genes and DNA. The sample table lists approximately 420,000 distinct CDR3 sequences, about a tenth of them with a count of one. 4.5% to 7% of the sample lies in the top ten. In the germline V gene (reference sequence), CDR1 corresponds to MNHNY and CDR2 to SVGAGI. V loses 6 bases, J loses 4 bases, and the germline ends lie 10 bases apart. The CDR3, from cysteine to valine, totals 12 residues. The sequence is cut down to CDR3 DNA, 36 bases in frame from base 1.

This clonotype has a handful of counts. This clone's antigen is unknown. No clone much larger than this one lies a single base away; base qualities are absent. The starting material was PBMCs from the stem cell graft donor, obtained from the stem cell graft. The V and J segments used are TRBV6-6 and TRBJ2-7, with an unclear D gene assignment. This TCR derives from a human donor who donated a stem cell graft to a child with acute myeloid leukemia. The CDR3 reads CASSSTPYEQYV. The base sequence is TGTGCCAGCAGCAGCACTCCGTACGAGCAGTACGTC.